This TCR beta chain was observed in a study of beta chain features in type 1 diabetes. Study-wide results and caveats: Shortening of TCRB CDR3s, moderate but significant, appeared in all four CD4+ subsets of Type 1 diabetes patients. Among patients, naive, central memory and Treg TCRB repertoires appeared more similar than among healthy donors. Any HLA effect on TCRB rearrangement was left unresolved by small sub-analyses.

Expressed TCRB transcripts got sequenced, as all isolated RNA was reverse transcribed. For naive, central memory and regulatory T cell samples, reads averaged around 3.5 million. TCRdb's copy holds only in-frame clones and misses some; the assay was immunoSEQ multiplex PCR. The sample has around 310,000 clones, 9.5% to 11% seen once. Notes on this clone: The antigen is undetermined.

Germline-derived CDR1 and CDR2 are SGHRS and YFSETQ. The V gene end was trimmed by 2 bases and the J gene end by 0 bases; junction bases not matched to a gene: 8. The CDR3 loop spans 18 amino acids. The sequence came from a woman between 25 and 40 years old in good health. The chain uses TRBV5-1 and TRBJ2-2, with 9 bases fitting TRBD1. Material: naive CD4+ T cells from blood. In nucleotides, the CDR3 is TGCGCCAGCAGCTTTCTCGTGAGGACAGGGGCGAACACCGGGGAGCTGTTTTTT. It codes for CASSFLVRTGANTGELFF. The full variable domain, its missing parts supplied by reference TRBV5-1 and TRBJ2-2, is KAGVTQTPRYLIKTRGQQVTLSCSPISGHRSVSWYQQTPGQGLQFLFEYFSETQRNKGNFPGRFSGRQFSNSRSEMNVSTLELGDSALYLCASSFLVRTGANTGELFFGEGSRLTVL.